This T cell receptor (beta chain) was profiled in a study of control samples from healthy donors and cancer patients. TCRdb's copy holds only in-frame clones and misses some; the assay was immunoSEQ multiplex PCR. The sample yields roughly 200,000 clones, roughly 94% seen once. From germline, CDR1 is LNHDA and CDR2 SQIVND (reference sequence). CDR3 length equals 15 residues. Between the trimmed V and J ends, which lost 3 bases and 7 bases, there was a span of 16 bases. The sequence was collected from a man in his forties or fifties in good health. The rearrangement links TRBV19 to TRBJ1-5; perhaps TRBD1 as D (6 bases). Sequenced input: blood. The CDR3 reads CASSILQGIIQPQHF. CDR3 nucleotides: TGTGCCAGTAGTATCCTACAGGGAATTATCCAGCCCCAGCATTTT.